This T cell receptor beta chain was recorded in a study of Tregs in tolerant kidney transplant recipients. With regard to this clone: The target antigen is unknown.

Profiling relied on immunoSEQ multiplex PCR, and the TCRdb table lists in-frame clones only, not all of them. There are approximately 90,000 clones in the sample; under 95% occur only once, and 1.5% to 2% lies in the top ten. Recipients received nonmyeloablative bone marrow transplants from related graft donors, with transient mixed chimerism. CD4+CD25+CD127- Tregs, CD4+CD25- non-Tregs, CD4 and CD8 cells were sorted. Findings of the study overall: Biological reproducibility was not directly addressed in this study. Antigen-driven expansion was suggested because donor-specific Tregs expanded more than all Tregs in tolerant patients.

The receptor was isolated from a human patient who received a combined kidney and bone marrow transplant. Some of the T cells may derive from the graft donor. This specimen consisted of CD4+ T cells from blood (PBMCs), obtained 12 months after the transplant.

CDR3 sequence: CASSQAGYNEQFF. Written as DNA, the CDR3 is TGTGCCAGTAGTCAAGCGGGCTACAATGAGCAGTTCTTC. V is TRBV19 and J is TRBJ2-1; D is possibly TRBD2 (6 bases). Germline lookup yields CDR1 LNHDA and CDR2 SQIVND (reference sequence). Trimming removed 5 bases at V and 3 bases at J, with 8 bases between. The CDR3 sequence is 13 residues long.